This T cell receptor (beta chain) comes out of a study of control samples from healthy donors and cancer patients. The trim removed 6 bases at V and 5 bases at J, leaving 13 bases unmatched. The CDR3 is made up of 15 amino acids. Per the germline V gene, CDR1 is SQVTM and CDR2 is ANQGSEA. Data came from immunoSEQ multiplex PCR; TCRdb stores just in-frame clones and leaves some out. The sample contains some 150,000 clones, approximately 96% of which appear only once. Sequenced: blood. The clonotype was recovered from a woman under 40 in good health. This chain connects TRBV29-1 to TRBJ2-1, with TRBD2 matching over 7 bases. The CDR3 spells CSVELRDREDNEQFF. The CDR3 DNA sequence: TGCAGCGTCGAACTCCGGGACCGGGAGGACAATGAGCAGTTCTTC.